A single sample is the source of the 11 T cell receptor beta chains below, sequenced in a study of cytomegalovirus exposure and HLA in healthy donors. PCR primers comprised 60 Vbeta and 13 Jbeta primers. TCRdb's table, derived via immunoSEQ multiplex PCR, lists solely in-frame clones and lacks some. The table records some 160,000 clones, approximately 84% of them present only once. The sequenced sample was PBMCs. The receptors originated from a male donor in good health and CMV-seropositive.

The rearrangement links TRBV19 to TRBJ1-5, with TRBD1 as a possible D gene (6 bases). This CDR3 region has 16 residues. V was clipped by 5 bases and J by 0 bases, with 14 bases between them. Germline V gives CDR1 LNHDA, CDR2 SQIVND (reference sequence). CDR3 nucleotide sequence: TGTGCCAGTAGTTCGGACAGACAATATAGCAATCAGCCCCAGCATTTT. Amino acids: CASSSDRQYSNQPQHF.

This clone was observed a handful of times. The chain joins TRBV5-1 to TRBJ1-1; no firm D call. This CDR3 comprises 13 residues. V was pared by 4 bases and J by 3 bases, with 10 bases between. Per the germline V gene, CDR1 is SGHRS and CDR2 is YFSETQ. The CDR3 bases are TGCGCCAGCAGCCTGGGAGGAGACACTGAAGCTTTCTTT. Translating gives CASSLGGDTEAFF. Full variable domain (outside the CDR3, taken from reference TRBV5-1 and TRBJ1-1): KAGVTQTPRYLIKTRGQQVTLSCSPISGHRSVSWYQQTPGQGLQFLFEYFSETQRNKGNFPGRFSGRQFSNSRSEMNVSTLELGDSALYLCASSLGGDTEAFFGQGTRLTVV.

The count of this clone is one. This chain links TRBV30 with TRBJ1-6; 7 bases are shared with TRBD1. The CDR3 length is 15 residues. CDR1 is GTSNPN, CDR2 SVGIG, per germline (reference sequence). Trimming cost V 3 bases and J 6 bases; bases outside gene matches: 8. The CDR3 region is CAWSVDHRGNSPLHF. DNA of the CDR3: TGTGCCTGGAGCGTAGACCACAGGGGTAATTCACCCCTCCACTTT.

The chain carries TRBV5-1 and TRBJ2-6; D not resolved. Trimming shortened V by 4 bases and J by 6 bases, and 17 bases separated the two germline ends. Germline values: CDR1 SGHRS, CDR2 YFSETQ. This CDR3 spans 16 amino acids. CDR3 bases: TGCGCCAGCAGCCCCAGACCAGACATAGAGGCCAACGTCCTGACTTTC. Its protein is CASSPRPDIEANVLTF.

This chain joins TRBV9 and TRBJ2-7; 10 positions match TRBD2. After removal of 1 base from V and 2 bases from J, the junction contained 6 bases not matched to a gene. The CDR3 totals 16 residues. Per the germline V gene, CDR1 is SGDLS and CDR2 is YYNGEE. The CDR3 sequence is CASSVYWTSGTYEQYF. CDR3 in DNA: TGTGCCAGCAGCGTATATTGGACTAGCGGTACCTACGAGCAGTACTTC.

The chain carries TRBV2 and TRBJ2-3; possibly TRBD1 for D (5 bases). Germline V gene data show CDR1 as SNHLY and CDR2 as FYNNEI. V lost 11 bases to trimming and J lost 3 bases, with 18 bases between them. The CDR3 is 14 amino acids. In DNA form, the CDR3 reads TGTGCCTCACGACCGCAGGGTGGAACAGATACGCAGTATTTT. Translated, it gives CASRPQGGTDTQYF.

Comments on this clone: Germline is not matched at one junction end, which may reflect a read error. The chain carries TRBV6-1 and TRBJ2-5; 12 bases are a match to TRBD2. This CDR3 region has 11 residues. From germline, CDR1 is MNHNS and CDR2 SASEGT. The CDR3 protein is CASSAASGRDF. CDR3 coding DNA: TGTGCCAGCAGTGCCGCTAGCGGGAGGGACTTC.

Remarks on this clone: The junction and the germline gene differ at one end; a read error may be behind it. V usage is TRBV7-9 and J usage is TRBJ2-2; 12 bases agree with TRBD2. The CDR3 covers 15 residues. CDR1 is SEHNR and CDR2 is FQNEAQ in the germline V gene (reference sequence). CDR3: CSSSRLAGAAGELFF. In DNA, the CDR3 is TGTTCCAGCAGCCGACTAGCGGGAGCAGCCGGGGAGCTGTTTTTT.

V is TRBV6-5 and J is TRBJ2-7; TRBD1 agrees at 9 bases. Germline loops: CDR1 MNHEY, CDR2 SVGAGI. The CDR3 extends over 14 amino acids. Trimming at V came to 0 bases and at J to 6 bases, leaving 3 bases not matched to a gene. The CDR3 nucleotides read TGTGCCAGCAGTTACTCGGACAGGGGCGTCGAGCAGTACTTC. It specifies CASSYSDRGVEQYF.

The chain combines TRBV4-3 with TRBJ2-1, with 7 bases matching TRBD2. Losses at the gene ends were 3 bases for V and 10 bases for J; bases not matched to a gene: 6. The length of the CDR3 is 13 residues. The germline V gene has CDR1 LGHNA and CDR2 YSLEER. Here the CDR3 reads CASSHETSREQFF. As DNA, the CDR3 is TGCGCCAGCAGCCATGAGACTAGCCGGGAGCAGTTCTTC.

The chain uses TRBV5-6 and TRBJ1-3, with D possibly matching TRBD1 (6 bases). V was trimmed by 4 bases and J by 0 bases, leaving 14 bases between them. The germline V gene encodes CDR1 SGHDT and CDR2 YYEEEE. The CDR3 extends over 16 amino acids. CDR3 region: CASSLPTGTSGNTIYF. DNA for the CDR3: TGTGCCAGCAGCCTACCCACAGGGACCTCTGGAAACACCATATATTTT.